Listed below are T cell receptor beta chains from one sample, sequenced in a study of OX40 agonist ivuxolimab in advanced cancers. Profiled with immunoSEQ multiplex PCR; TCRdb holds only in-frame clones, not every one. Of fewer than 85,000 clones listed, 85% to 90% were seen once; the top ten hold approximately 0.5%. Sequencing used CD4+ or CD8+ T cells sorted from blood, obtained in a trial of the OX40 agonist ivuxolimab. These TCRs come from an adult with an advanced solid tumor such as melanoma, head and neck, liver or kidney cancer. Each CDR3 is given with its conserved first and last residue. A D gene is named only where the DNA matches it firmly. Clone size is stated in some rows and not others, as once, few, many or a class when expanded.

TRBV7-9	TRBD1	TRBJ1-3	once	TGTGGGGCGACAGGGGCTCTGGGAAACACCATATATTTT	CGATGALGNTIYF
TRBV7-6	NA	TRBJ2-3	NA	TGTGCCAGCAGCTTACTGGGCAGGGAGCACGATACGCAGTATTTT	CASSLLGREHDTQYF
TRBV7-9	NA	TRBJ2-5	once	TGTGCCAGCAGCTTATTCGCCCCGGAGGGCGAGACCCAGTACTTC	CASSLFAPEGETQYF
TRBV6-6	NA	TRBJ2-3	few	TGTGCCAGCAGTTTTGCTAGGGATACGCAGTATTTT	CASSFARDTQYF
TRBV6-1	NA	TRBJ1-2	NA	TGTGCCAGCATTGGGGATGGCTACACCTTC	CASIGDGYTF
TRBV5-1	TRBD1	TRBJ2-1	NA	TGCGCCAGCAGCGTAGGGCGGACAGGGGGCAATGAGCAGTTCTTC	CASSVGRTGGNEQFF
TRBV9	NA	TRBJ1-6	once	TGTGCCAGCAGCGCCTCGGTTGGGTCACCCCTCCACTTT	CASSASVGSPLHF
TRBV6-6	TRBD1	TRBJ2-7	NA	TGTGCCAGCACCCGGACAGGGCTTGCCTACGAGCAGTACTTC	CASTRTGLAYEQYF
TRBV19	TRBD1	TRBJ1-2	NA	TGTGCCAGTAGTATAGGACAGGGGGCTAACTATGGCTACACCTTC	CASSIGQGANYGYTF
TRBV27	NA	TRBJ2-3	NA	TGTGCCAGCAGTGCGACTTTCGGGGGGCAGTATTTT	CASSATFGGQYF
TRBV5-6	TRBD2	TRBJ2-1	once	TGTGCCAGCAGCTTGGTGGTTACTAGCGGCTACAATGAGCAGTTCTTC	CASSLVVTSGYNEQFF
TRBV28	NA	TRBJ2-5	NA	TGTGCCAGCAGTTTAAACGGGCAGCCAGAGACCCAGTACTTC	CASSLNGQPETQYF
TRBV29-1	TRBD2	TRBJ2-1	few	TGCAGCGCCACAGACGCCGGGACTAGCGGGAGTCGAACCCTCCATGAGCAGTTCTTC	CSATDAGTSGSRTLHEQFF
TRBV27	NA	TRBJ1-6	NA	TGTGCCAGCAGTTTCACCCCTCTTGGGTATTCACCCCTCCACTTT	CASSFTPLGYSPLHF
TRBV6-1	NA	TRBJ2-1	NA	TGTGCCAGCAGTGAAGAGGTGGGAGACTTCTACAATGAGCAGTTCTTC	CASSEEVGDFYNEQFF
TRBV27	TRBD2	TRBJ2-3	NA	TGTGCCACAGCGCCGAGCGGGAGTCACCCAGATACGCAGTATTTT	CATAPSGSHPDTQYF
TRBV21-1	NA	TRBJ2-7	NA	TGTGCCAGCAGCATGACTAGCGGGAGCCCCCACGAGCAGTACTTC	CASSMTSGSPHEQYF
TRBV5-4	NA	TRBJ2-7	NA	TGTGCCAGCAGCTTGAACGGGCCGCGGGGGCAGTACTTC	CASSLNGPRGQYF
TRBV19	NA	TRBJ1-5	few	TGTGCCAGTAATAAGCAGGCGGGTCAGCCCCAGCATTTT	CASNKQAGQPQHF
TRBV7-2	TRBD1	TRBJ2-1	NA	TGTGCCAGCAGCGATTACAGGGGATCATCCTACAATGAGCAGTTCTTC	CASSDYRGSSYNEQFF
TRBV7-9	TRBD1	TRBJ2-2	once	TGTGCCAGCAGCCGGGACAGGGTGATCGGGGAGCTGTTTTTT	CASSRDRVIGELFF
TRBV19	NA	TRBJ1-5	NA	TGTGCCAGTAGCGAGATCGGACAGCCCCAGCATTTT	CASSEIGQPQHF
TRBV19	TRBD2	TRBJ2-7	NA	TGTGCCAGTAGTATTAGCGGGAGGGTCACCTACGAGCAGTACTTC	CASSISGRVTYEQYF
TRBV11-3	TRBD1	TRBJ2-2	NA	TGTGCCAGCAGCTTCGACAGGGGGCAAACCGGGGAGCTGTTTTTT	CASSFDRGQTGELFF
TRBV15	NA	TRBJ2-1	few	TGTGCCACCAGCAGAGATGGCGGCAACAATGAGCAGTTCTTC	CATSRDGGNNEQFF
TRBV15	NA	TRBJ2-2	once	TGTGCCACCAGCAGGGAGGGCCCCCCAGGCGCGAACACCGGGGAGCTGTTTTTT	CATSREGPPGANTGELFF
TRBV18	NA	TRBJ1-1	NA	TGTGCCAGCTCACTACAGGGAGCGAACACTGAAGCTTTCTTT	CASSLQGANTEAFF
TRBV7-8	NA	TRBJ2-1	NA	TGTGCCAGCAGCCGTACTACCCCCGGAAGCGACAATGAGCAGTTCTTC	CASSRTTPGSDNEQFF
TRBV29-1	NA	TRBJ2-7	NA	TGCAGCGTTAGGACGGGACCCTACGAGCAGTACTTC	CSVRTGPYEQYF
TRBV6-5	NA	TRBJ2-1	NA	TGTGCCAGCGCCCAGGTAGAGCAGTTCTTC	CASAQVEQFF
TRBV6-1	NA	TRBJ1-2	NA	TGTGCCAGCAGTGAAGGATGGGGGCGAAACTATGGCTACACCTTC	CASSEGWGRNYGYTF
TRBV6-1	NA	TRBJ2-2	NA	TGTGCCAGCAGGCTATCGAACACCGGGGAGCTGTTTTTT	CASRLSNTGELFF
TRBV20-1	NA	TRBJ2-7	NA	TGCAGTGCTACTAGTATCTACGAGCAGTACTTC	CSATSIYEQYF
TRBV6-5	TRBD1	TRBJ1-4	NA	TGTGCCAGCAGTTACTCCGGGGACAGAAATGAAAAACTGTTTTTT	CASSYSGDRNEKLFF
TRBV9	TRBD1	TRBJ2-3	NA	TGTGCCAGCAGCGTAGGACAGGGTTCAGATACGCAGTATTTT	CASSVGQGSDTQYF
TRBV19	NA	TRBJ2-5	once	TGTGCCAGTAGTTCATTGACAAGCCAAGAGACCCAGTACTTC	CASSSLTSQETQYF
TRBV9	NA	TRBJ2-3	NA	TGTGCCAGCAGCGTAGGACAAGGGCCTGGGGATACGCAGTATTTT	CASSVGQGPGDTQYF
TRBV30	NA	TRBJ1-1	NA	TGTGCCTGGAGTGGAACAGGGAAAGGGGCTAACACTGAAGCTTTCTTT	CAWSGTGKGANTEAFF
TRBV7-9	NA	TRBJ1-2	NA	TGTGCCAGCCGGCGGGGGGCGGATGGCTACACCTTC	CASRRGADGYTF
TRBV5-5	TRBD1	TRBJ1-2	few	TGTGCCAGCAGCACGACAGGGGATGATGGCTACACCTTC	CASSTTGDDGYTF
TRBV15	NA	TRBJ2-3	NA	TGTGCCACCAGCAAACTCGGGAGTAGCACAGATACGCAGTATTTT	CATSKLGSSTDTQYF
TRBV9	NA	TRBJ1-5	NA	TGTGCCAGCAGCGTAGCGGGGGCCCCCAATCAGCCCCAGCATTTT	CASSVAGAPNQPQHF
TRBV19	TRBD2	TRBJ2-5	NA	TGTGCCAGTAGTATCGGGCTAGCGGGAGGGTACCAAGAGACCCAGTACTTC	CASSIGLAGGYQETQYF
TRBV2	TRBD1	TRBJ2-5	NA	TGTGCCAGCAGTCTGATACAGGGGACGGGGGAGACCCAGTACTTC	CASSLIQGTGETQYF